The subject of this entry is one TCR beta chain. The germline gives CDR1 LGHDT, CDR2 YNNKEL (reference sequence). The CDR3 covers 13 residues. V lost 3 bases to trimming and J lost 5 bases, with 10 bases between them. The record originates from a study of blood T cell repertoires in COVID-19. Overall study: Samples of COVID-19 (acute and convalescent) were obtained from the United States, Italy and Spain. In each case, the material was cDNA or gDNA derived from T cells, B-cell-depleted T cells, or PBMCs.

As processed by the authors: Nucleated cell number was recorded as an estimate derived from reference gene primer amplification. Produced via immunoSEQ multiplex PCR; TCRdb's table is partial and in-frame only. That table supplies the V and J calls and clone size; D and trimming were determined from the DNA. The sample has approximately 260,000 clones, 70% to 85% seen once. The chain uses TRBV3-1 (or the pseudogene TRBV3-2) and TRBJ2-5; possible D gene TRBD1, 6 bases. Sequencing input: peripheral blood. The source is a woman older than 75 with active or convalescent COVID-19. The CDR3 sequence: CASSQGAPETQYF. Here the CDR3 DNA reads TGTGCCAGCAGCCAGGGGGCCCCGGAGACCCAGTACTTC.